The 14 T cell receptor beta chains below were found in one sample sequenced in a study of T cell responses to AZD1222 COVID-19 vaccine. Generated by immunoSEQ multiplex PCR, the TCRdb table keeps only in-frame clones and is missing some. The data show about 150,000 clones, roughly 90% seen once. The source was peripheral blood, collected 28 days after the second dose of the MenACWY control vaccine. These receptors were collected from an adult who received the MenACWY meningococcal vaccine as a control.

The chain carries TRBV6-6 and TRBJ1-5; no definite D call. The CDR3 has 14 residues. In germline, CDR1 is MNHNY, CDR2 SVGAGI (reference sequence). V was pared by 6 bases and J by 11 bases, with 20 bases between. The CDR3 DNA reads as TGTGCCAGCAGATTGTACATGGGGAAGGAGGCCCAGCATTTT. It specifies CASRLYMGKEAQHF.

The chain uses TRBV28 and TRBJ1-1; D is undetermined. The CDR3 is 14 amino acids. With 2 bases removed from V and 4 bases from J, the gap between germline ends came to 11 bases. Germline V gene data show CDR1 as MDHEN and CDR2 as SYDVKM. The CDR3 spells CASSLRSRATEAFF. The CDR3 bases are TGTGCCAGCAGTTTAAGGTCAAGGGCCACTGAAGCTTTCTTT.

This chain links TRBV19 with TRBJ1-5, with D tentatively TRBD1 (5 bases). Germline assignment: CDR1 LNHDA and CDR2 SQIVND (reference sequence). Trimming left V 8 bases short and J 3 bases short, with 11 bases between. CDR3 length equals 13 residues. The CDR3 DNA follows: TGTGCCAGTTCCAGGGTGAACAATCAGCCCCAGCATTTT. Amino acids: CASSRVNNQPQHF.

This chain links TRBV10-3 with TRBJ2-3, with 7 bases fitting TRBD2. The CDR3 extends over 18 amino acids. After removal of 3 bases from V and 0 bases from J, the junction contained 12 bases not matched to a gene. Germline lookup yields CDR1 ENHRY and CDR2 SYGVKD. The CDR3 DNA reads TGTGCCATCAGTGAAGGGCTAGCGGATGGCGCTAGCACAGATACGCAGTATTTT. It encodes CAISEGLADGASTDTQYF.

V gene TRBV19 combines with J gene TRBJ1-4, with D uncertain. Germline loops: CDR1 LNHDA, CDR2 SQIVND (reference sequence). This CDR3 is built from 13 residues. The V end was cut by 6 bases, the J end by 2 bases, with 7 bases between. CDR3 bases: TGTGCCAGTAGGGTCAGCACTAATGAAAAACTGTTTTTT. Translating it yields CASRVSTNEKLFF.

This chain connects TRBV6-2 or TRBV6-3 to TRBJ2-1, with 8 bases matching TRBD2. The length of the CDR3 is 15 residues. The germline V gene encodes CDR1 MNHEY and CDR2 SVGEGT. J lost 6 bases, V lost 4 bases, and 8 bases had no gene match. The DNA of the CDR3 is TGTGCCAGCAGTTTACCGGGGGGGCCGTTCAATGAGCAGTTCTTC. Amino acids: CASSLPGGPFNEQFF.

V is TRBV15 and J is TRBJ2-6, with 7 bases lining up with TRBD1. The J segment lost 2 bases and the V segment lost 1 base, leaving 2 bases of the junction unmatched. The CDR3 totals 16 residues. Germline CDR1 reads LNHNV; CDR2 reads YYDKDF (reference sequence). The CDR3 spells CATSRADRAGANVLTF. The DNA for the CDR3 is TGTGCCACCAGCAGAGCCGACAGGGCTGGGGCCAACGTCCTGACTTTC.

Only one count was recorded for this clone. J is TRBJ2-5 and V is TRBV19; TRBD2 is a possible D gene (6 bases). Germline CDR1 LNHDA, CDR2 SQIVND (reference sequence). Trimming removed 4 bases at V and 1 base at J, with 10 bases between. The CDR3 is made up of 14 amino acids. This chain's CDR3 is CASSSPTSQETQYF. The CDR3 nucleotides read TGTGCCAGTAGTAGCCCGACTAGCCAAGAGACCCAGTACTTC.

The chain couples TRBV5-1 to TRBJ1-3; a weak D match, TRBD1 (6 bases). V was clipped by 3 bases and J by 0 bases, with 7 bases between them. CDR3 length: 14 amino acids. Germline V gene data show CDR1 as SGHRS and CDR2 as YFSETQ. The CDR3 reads CASSSGVSGNTIYF. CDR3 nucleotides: TGCGCCAGCAGCTCAGGGGTCTCTGGAAACACCATATATTTT.

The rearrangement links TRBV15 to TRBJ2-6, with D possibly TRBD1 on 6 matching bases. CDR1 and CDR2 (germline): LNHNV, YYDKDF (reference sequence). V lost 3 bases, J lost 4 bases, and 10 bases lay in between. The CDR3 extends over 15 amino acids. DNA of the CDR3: TGTGCCACCAGCAGGGACAGATCCGGGGCCAACGTCCTGACTTTC. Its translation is CATSRDRSGANVLTF.

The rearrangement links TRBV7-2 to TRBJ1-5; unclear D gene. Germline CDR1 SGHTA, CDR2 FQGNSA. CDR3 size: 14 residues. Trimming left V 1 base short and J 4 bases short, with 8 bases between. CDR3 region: CASSLDRINQPQHF. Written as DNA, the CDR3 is TGTGCCAGCAGCTTAGACAGAATAAATCAGCCCCAGCATTTT.

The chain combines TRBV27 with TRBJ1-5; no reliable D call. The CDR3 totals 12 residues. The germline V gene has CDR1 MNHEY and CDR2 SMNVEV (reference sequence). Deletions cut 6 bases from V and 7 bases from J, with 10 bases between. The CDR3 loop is CASSEANQPQHF. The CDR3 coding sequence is TGTGCCAGCAGCGAAGCAAACCAGCCCCAGCATTTT.

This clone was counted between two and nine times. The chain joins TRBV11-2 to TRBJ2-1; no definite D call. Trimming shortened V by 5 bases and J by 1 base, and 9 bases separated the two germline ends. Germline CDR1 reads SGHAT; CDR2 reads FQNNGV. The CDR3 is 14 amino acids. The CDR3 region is CASSQLKSYNEQFF. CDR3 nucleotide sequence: TGTGCCAGCAGCCAGTTAAAGTCCTACAATGAGCAGTTCTTC.

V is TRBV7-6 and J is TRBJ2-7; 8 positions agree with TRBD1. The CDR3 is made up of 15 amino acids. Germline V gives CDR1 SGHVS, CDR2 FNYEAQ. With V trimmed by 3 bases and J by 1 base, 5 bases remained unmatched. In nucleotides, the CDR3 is TGTGCCAGCAGCTTCGGACAGGGTCTGTCCTACGAGCAGTACTTC. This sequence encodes CASSFGQGLSYEQYF.